The 28 T cell receptor beta chains listed next were all sequenced from one sample in a study of human T cells and chemical hapten exposure. As to time point: patch test 1, 2 weeks after DPC sensitization. Noted treatment: therapeutic diphenylcyclopropenone sensitization with weekly scalp DPC. TCRdb analysed the RACE reads with MiXCR anew, one entry per CDR3 protein. The sample holds some 350,000 distinct CDR3 sequences, roughly 6.9% seen once. Specimen: whole blood, collected in connection with sensitization to the hapten diphenylcyclopropenone (DPC). These receptors were obtained from a woman younger than 30 with alopecia areata. Some clones in this sample may be carry-over from other donors' samples.

This clonotype turned up a few times. This rearrangement joins TRBV3-1 to TRBJ2-1; unclear D gene. This CDR3 comprises 14 residues. CDR1 and CDR2 from the germline V gene are LGHDT and YNNKEL (reference sequence). V lost 4 bases and J lost 9, with 16 bases in between. CDR3 amino acids: CASSLPTLSIEQFF. The CDR3 DNA sequence: TGTGCCAGCAGCCTCCCGACCTTGTCGATTGAGCAGTTCTTC.

The rearrangement uses TRBV2 and TRBJ2-5; D unclear. CDR3 length: 11 amino acids. V was clipped by 8 bases and J by 4 bases, with 8 bases between them. Looked up from germline, CDR1 is SNHLY and CDR2 is FYNNEI. For the CDR3, the DNA is TGTGCCAGCGCTGGGCGAGAGACCCAGTACTTC. Translation: CASAGRETQYF.

This clonotype has a handful of counts. V usage is TRBV5-6 and J usage is TRBJ1-2; D uncertain. There are 15 residues in the CDR3. Germline CDR1 and CDR2: SGHDT and YYEEEE. Trimming cost V 4 bases and J 1 base, with 14 bases left between them. The CDR3 spells CASSPGLGFNYGYTF. The CDR3 DNA reads as TGTGCCAGCAGCCCCGGTCTAGGGTTTAACTATGGCTACACCTTC.

At least ten counts were recorded for this clonotype. This chain links TRBV28 with TRBJ2-7, with 12 bases fitting TRBD2. Losses at the gene ends were 3 bases for V and 0 bases for J; bases not matched to a gene: 6. Germline lookup yields CDR1 MDHEN and CDR2 SYDVKM. CDR3 length: 17 residues. This CDR3 reads CASSFPVTSGGSYEQYF. CDR3 DNA: TGTGCCAGCAGTTTCCCCGTGACTAGCGGGGGCTCCTACGAGCAGTACTTC.

The chain uses TRBV7-9 and TRBJ1-1, with 9 bases aligning to TRBD1. Per the germline V gene, CDR1 is SEHNR and CDR2 is FQNEAQ (reference sequence). The junction had 8 bases not matched to a gene; V was cut back by 4 bases and J by 5 bases. This CDR3 has 15 amino acids. The CDR3 sequence: CASSSRTGAETEAFF. The CDR3 region has the DNA TGTGCCAGCAGCTCACGGACAGGGGCAGAGACTGAAGCTTTCTTT.

This clonotype has a count of ten or more. The CDR3 sequence is CAISGTLGYEQYF. In nucleotides, the CDR3 is TGTGCCATCAGCGGTACCCTAGGGTACGAGCAGTACTTC. The chain couples TRBV10-3 to TRBJ2-7, with unresolved D. Germline V gene lookup returns CDR1 ENHRY and CDR2 SYGVKD. The V gene lost 6 bases and the J gene lost 4 bases, with 13 bases spanning the gap. This CDR3 region has 13 residues.

This sequence joins TRBV2 and TRBJ1-3, with a tentative D call TRBD1 (6 bases). There are 15 residues in the CDR3. V dropped 3 bases and J dropped 3 bases, with 12 bases sitting between them. Germline V gene lookup returns CDR1 SNHLY and CDR2 FYNNEI. The CDR3 bases are TGTGCCAGCAGTGATTCACAGGGTCATGGAAACACCATATATTTT. Translated, it gives CASSDSQGHGNTIYF.

This clonotype showed up just a few times. This chain connects TRBV7-3 to TRBJ2-2, with D perhaps being TRBD1 or TRBD2 (5 bases each). The CDR3 sequence is 14 residues long. V was clipped by 5 bases and J by 6 bases, with 13 bases between them. Germline assignment: CDR1 SGHTA and CDR2 FQGTGA. The CDR3 DNA is TGTGCCAGCAGCACGGGACCAGCGGCCGGGGAGCTGTTTTTT. Its protein is CASSTGPAAGELFF.

In its sample, this clonotype was seen many times. The V and J genes are TRBV15 and TRBJ2-3; TRBD1 might be the D (5 bases). CDR3 length: 18 amino acids. V was trimmed by 0 bases and J by 0 bases, leaving 16 bases between them. Germline values: CDR1 LNHNV, CDR2 YYDKDF (reference sequence). The DNA of the CDR3 is TGTGCCACCAGCAGAGATCCCCCTCGTCAGGGCAGCACAGATACGCAGTATTTT. It encodes CATSRDPPRQGSTDTQYF.

The chain carries TRBV4-1 and TRBJ1-1; 7 nucleotides align to TRBD1. Germline V gene data show CDR1 as MGHRA and CDR2 as YSYEKL. This CDR3 has 16 residues. The V gene end was trimmed by 0 bases and the J gene end by 1 base; junction bases not matched to a gene: 5. DNA of the CDR3: TGCGCCAGCAGCCAAGACCCACAGGGGAGGAACACTGAAGCTTTCTTT. Translating it yields CASSQDPQGRNTEAFF.

Ten or more counts support this clonotype. The chain joins TRBV12-3 or TRBV12-4 to TRBJ2-4, with TRBD1 matching 8 bases. The CDR3 runs 15 residues. Trimming took 5 bases from V and 8 from J; bases not matched to a gene: 11. This CDR3 is CASSPNGQGADIQYF. The CDR3 region has the DNA TGTGCCAGCAGTCCCAATGGACAGGGCGCAGACATTCAGTACTTC.

This clonotype has at least ten counts. This sequence joins TRBV6-1 and TRBJ2-1, with 9 positions matching TRBD2. V gave up 3 bases and J gave up 2 bases; unmatched junction bases: 2. CDR1 and CDR2 from the germline V gene are MNHNS and SASEGT. CDR3 length equals 15 residues. Written as DNA, the CDR3 is TGTGCCAGCAGTGAGGCGGGGGGGACCTACAATGAGCAGTTCTTC. Its protein product is CASSEAGGTYNEQFF.

This clonotype has a handful of counts. The chain couples TRBV28 to TRBJ1-1; TRBD1 is a possible D gene (6 bases). The CDR3 length is 13 residues. Germline V lookup: CDR1 MDHEN, CDR2 SYDVKM. V lost 5 bases and J 4 bases, leaving 11 bases between the germline ends. CDR3: CASSPPGATEAFF. DNA for the CDR3: TGTGCCAGCAGTCCCCCAGGGGCCACTGAAGCTTTCTTT.

This clonotype was recorded many times. J is TRBJ2-7 and V is TRBV7-9, with a tentative D call TRBD1 (5 bases). The length of the CDR3 is 15 residues. Trimming pared 2 bases from V and 0 bases from J, leaving 11 bases between. Germline V gene lookup returns CDR1 SEHNR and CDR2 FQNEAQ (reference sequence). The chain's CDR3 is CASSLKFDSSYEQYF. DNA for the CDR3: TGTGCCAGCAGCTTAAAGTTCGACAGCTCCTACGAGCAGTACTTC.

This clonotype has just a few counts. J is TRBJ2-1 and V is TRBV29-1, with TRBD1 matching 9 bases. J gave up 10 bases and V 4 bases, and 5 bases lay outside the gene matches. CDR3 length equals 12 residues. Germline CDR1 SQVTM, CDR2 ANQGSEA. The CDR3 region has the DNA TGCAGCGTTGTCGGACAGGGGCGGGAGCAGTTCTTC. This translates into CSVVGQGREQFF.

This clonotype was found a few times. This CDR3 is CASSSRVLEQYF. Written as DNA, the CDR3 is TGTGCCAGCAGCTCACGGGTGCTCGAGCAGTACTTC. The rearrangement links TRBV7-2 to TRBJ2-7; D not resolved. The CDR3 is 12 amino acids. V dropped 4 bases and J dropped 6 bases, with 10 bases sitting between them. The V gene's germline CDR1 is SGHTA and CDR2 FQGNSA.

This clonotype was detected only a few times. This chain joins TRBV20-1 and TRBJ2-3, with D perhaps matching TRBD1 (5 bases). This CDR3 region has 13 residues. Per the germline V gene, CDR1 is DFQATT and CDR2 is SNEGSKA (reference sequence). V dropped 3 bases and J dropped 2 bases, with 9 bases sitting between them. CDR3 nucleotides: TGCAGTGCTAGCAAGGACAACACAGATACGCAGTATTTT. It codes for CSASKDNTDTQYF.

At least ten counts were recorded for this clonotype. This chain uses TRBV12-3 or TRBV12-4 with TRBJ2-3; 7 bases match TRBD1. There are 13 residues in the CDR3. V was clipped by 6 bases and J by 4 bases; unmatched bases: 4. CDR3 bases: TGTGCCAGCAGACGACAGGGCGCAGATACGCAGTATTTT. Residues: CASRRQGADTQYF.

This clonotype was counted only a few times. The chain recombines TRBV7-9 with TRBJ1-1; 7 nucleotides align to TRBD1. This CDR3 has 15 amino acids. In germline, CDR1 is SEHNR, CDR2 FQNEAQ (reference sequence). V trimming: 0 bases; J trimming: 2 bases; junction bases outside the gene matches: 3. CDR3 DNA sequence: TGTGCCAGCAGCTTAGCGCCAGGGGGTAACACTGAAGCTTTCTTT. Encoded protein: CASSLAPGGNTEAFF.

This chain uses TRBV6-1 with TRBJ1-1; D gene unclear. The CDR3 totals 13 residues. Trimming stripped 8 bases from V and 10 bases from J, with 20 bases between. The germline gives CDR1 MNHNS, CDR2 SASEGT. CDR3 amino acids: CASHTQRKTGAFF. The CDR3 bases are TGTGCCAGCCACACCCAACGGAAAACCGGAGCTTTCTTT.

The V and J genes are TRBV29-1 and TRBJ2-7; D might be TRBD1 (6 bases). CDR3 size: 12 residues. Deletions cut 2 bases from V and 5 bases from J, with 10 bases between. Per germline, CDR1 SQVTM and CDR2 ANQGSEA. The CDR3: CSVETGRNEQYF. As DNA, the CDR3 is TGCAGCGTTGAAACAGGGCGGAACGAGCAGTACTTC.

This clonotype came up a few times. The chain is built from TRBV7-2 and TRBJ1-4; D is unresolved. V was cut by 2 bases and J by 7 bases, with 11 bases left in between. From germline, CDR1 is SGHTA and CDR2 FQGNSA. The CDR3 covers 14 residues. CDR3 residues: CASSLKGNFEKLFF. The CDR3 DNA reads TGTGCCAGCAGCTTAAAAGGCAACTTTGAAAAACTGTTTTTT.

This clonotype was found a few times. V and J are TRBV5-5 and TRBJ1-2; D possibly corresponds to TRBD1 (5 bases). There are 14 residues in the CDR3. The ends were cut back, 3 bases at V and 8 bases at J, with 17 bases in the middle. Germline-derived CDR1 and CDR2 are SGHKS and YYEKEE (reference sequence). The CDR3 DNA reads TGTGCCAGCAGCTCGGGGACGGCCTATGGAGGCTACACCTTC. Translation: CASSSGTAYGGYTF.

The rearrangement uses TRBV18 and TRBJ2-5, with 10 bases aligning to TRBD2. Trimming took 0 bases from V and 6 from J; bases not matched to a gene: 7. The V gene's germline CDR1 is KGHSH and CDR2 LQKENI. This CDR3 region has 16 residues. The CDR3 is CASSPPSSGGSKTQYF. The DNA of the CDR3 is TGTGCCAGCTCACCACCGAGTAGCGGGGGGTCGAAGACCCAGTACTTC.

This clonotype was recorded at least ten times. Sequence at one end of the junction differs from germline and may be a read error. The chain couples TRBV6-5 to TRBJ1-1, with unresolved D. Germline-derived CDR1 and CDR2 are MNHEY and SVGAGI. CDR3 length: 8 amino acids. DNA for the CDR3: TGTGCCAGCAGTTACGACTCTTTT. Amino acids: CASSYDSF.

This clonotype was picked up many times. The V call is TRBV7-9, the J call TRBJ2-1; D might be TRBD2 (6 bases). V gave up 2 bases and J gave up 0 bases, with 11 bases separating them. In germline, CDR1 is SEHNR, CDR2 FQNEAQ (reference sequence). This CDR3 comprises 16 residues. The CDR3 region has the DNA TGTGCCAGCAGCTTACGCGGGGCCATCTCCTACAATGAGCAGTTCTTC. Translation: CASSLRGAISYNEQFF.

This clonotype was picked up a small number of times. The chain has TRBV10-3 and TRBJ1-3, with TRBD1 matching 9 bases. The ends lost 6 bases at V and 0 bases at J; junction bases unmatched: 6. The CDR3 has 16 residues. Germline V CDR1 and CDR2: ENHRY, SYGVKD. In DNA form, the CDR3 reads TGTGCCATCAGCTTACAGGGGGCCCACTCTGGAAACACCATATATTTT. Its translation is CAISLQGAHSGNTIYF.

The genes are TRBV5-1 and TRBJ1-3; D perhaps matches TRBD1 (5 bases). The V end lost 5 bases, the J end lost 0 bases, and 12 bases lay between the germline ends. Germline assignment: CDR1 SGHRS and CDR2 YFSETQ. The CDR3 extends over 15 amino acids. The CDR3: CASRLSRDSGNTIYF. The CDR3 coding sequence is TGCGCCAGCAGACTCTCCAGGGACTCTGGAAACACCATATATTTT. Combining the CDR3 with reference TRBV5-1 and TRBJ1-3 gives the whole variable domain KAGVTQTPRYLIKTRGQQVTLSCSPISGHRSVSWYQQTPGQGLQFLFEYFSETQRNKGNFPGRFSGRQFSNSRSEMNVSTLELGDSALYLCASRLSRDSGNTIYFGEGSWLTVV.